These 17 T cell receptor beta chains share one sample of origin, sequenced in a study of T-cell memory formation after mild COVID-19 (dated by TCRdb to the early 2020s). Libraries were constructed by 5' RACE. Sequencing was carried out with an Illumina NovaSeq 6000. TCRdb took the public reads, trimmed them with fastp at Q25, ran MiXCR for clone calling and kept in-frame beta chains. All rows with the same CDR3 protein become a single entry with the most common DNA and genes. The sample includes 350,000 to 550,000 distinct CDR3 sequences, with 18% observed a single time. The ten largest clones capture approximately 21% of the sample. The sequencing input was PBMCs or a T cell subset sorted from them (not recorded which). All receptors come from a man in his late teens or twenties who had mild COVID-19 (a few samples of this study predate the infection). The sample titles of this study are shuffled in the database, so cell type and time point are left out; the donor was told from shared clones.

The chain carries TRBV7-9 and TRBJ2-2; 8 nucleotides align to TRBD2. J was trimmed by 1 base and V by 4 bases; bases with no gene match: 14. The CDR3 spans 19 residues. CDR1 is SEHNR and CDR2 is FQNEAQ in the germline V gene (reference sequence). This CDR3 reads CASSSTLSGEELNTGELFF. The DNA for the CDR3 is TGTGCCAGCAGCTCAACCCTTAGCGGGGAGGAACTGAACACCGGGGAGCTGTTTTTT.

The chain uses TRBV19 and TRBJ2-3, with TRBD2 matching over 7 bases. V lost 6 bases to trimming and J lost 6 bases; unmatched junction nucleotides: 3. Per the germline V gene, CDR1 is LNHDA and CDR2 is SQIVND (reference sequence). The CDR3 consists of 12 residues. CDR3: CASSNSGDTQYF. Here the CDR3 DNA reads TGTGCCAGTAGCAATAGCGGGGATACGCAGTATTTT.

This clonotype has more than one count but fewer than ten. V is TRBV3-1 and J is TRBJ1-6; D may be TRBD1 (6 bases). The CDR3 length is 15 residues. Trimming pared 2 bases from V and 7 bases from J, leaving 12 bases between. Germline-derived CDR1 and CDR2 are LGHDT and YNNKEL (reference sequence). DNA for the CDR3: TGTGCCAGCAGCCAAATTACAGGGACAAATTCACCCCTCCACTTT. Residues: CASSQITGTNSPLHF.

The chain uses TRBV3-1 and TRBJ2-3; D remains ambiguous. Trimming stripped 1 base from V and 3 bases from J, with 17 bases between. CDR3 length: 17 amino acids. Germline V gives CDR1 LGHDT, CDR2 YNNKEL (reference sequence). DNA of the CDR3: TGTGCCAGCAGCCAAGCAATTGGGGTCACCGGGACAGATACGCAGTATTTT. Translated, it gives CASSQAIGVTGTDTQYF.

The chain couples TRBV5-5 to TRBJ1-2, with D maybe TRBD1 (5 bases). V lost 4 bases and J 8 bases, leaving 18 bases between the germline ends. Germline V gene data show CDR1 as SGHKS and CDR2 as YYEKEE (reference sequence). CDR3 length: 14 residues. This CDR3 is CASSSGASWDGYTF. The CDR3 DNA follows: TGTGCCAGCAGCAGCGGGGCTTCGTGGGACGGCTACACCTTC.

The sample holds many counts of this clonotype. The rearrangement joins TRBV11-2 to TRBJ2-2; TRBD1 aligns across 9 bases. Germline V gives CDR1 SGHAT, CDR2 FQNNGV. V gave up 3 bases and J gave up 3 bases; unmatched junction bases: 14. The CDR3 has 19 residues. In nucleotides, the CDR3 is TGTGCCAGCAGCTTTTCCATATACAGGGGGCGCGTGTACACCGGGGAGCTGTTTTTT. Translated: CASSFSIYRGRVYTGELFF.

This clonotype was counted between two and nine times. The chain has TRBV7-2 and TRBJ2-3; D remains ambiguous. The germline V and J ends were trimmed by 2 bases and 2 bases, with 11 bases remaining between them. CDR3 length equals 15 residues. Germline values: CDR1 SGHTA, CDR2 FQGNSA. The CDR3 nucleotides read TGTGCCAGCAGCTTAAACGGCGGCTCCACAGATACGCAGTATTTT. It codes for CASSLNGGSTDTQYF.

The V gene is TRBV3-1, the J gene TRBJ2-5; D uncertain. The V and J ends lost 2 bases and 0 bases respectively, with 7 bases between them. Germline V lookup: CDR1 LGHDT, CDR2 YNNKEL (reference sequence). The CDR3 loop spans 14 amino acids. The CDR3 region has the DNA TGTGCCAGCAGCCAACAGAGTGACCAAGAGACCCAGTACTTC. Translated: CASSQQSDQETQYF.

The rearrangement uses TRBV4-3 and TRBJ2-3; 8 bases map to TRBD1. The V gene end was trimmed by 4 bases and the J gene end by 5 bases; junction bases not matched to a gene: 11. Per the germline V gene, CDR1 is LGHNA and CDR2 is YSLEER. The CDR3 extends over 16 amino acids. This CDR3 reads CASSRRWQGAIDTQYF. CDR3 DNA: TGCGCCAGCAGCCGAAGATGGCAGGGGGCGATAGATACGCAGTATTTT.

V usage is TRBV5-1 and J usage is TRBJ2-7; a possible D gene is TRBD2 (6 bases). CDR1 and CDR2 (germline): SGHRS, YFSETQ. The V and J ends lost 4 bases and 7 bases respectively, with 18 bases between them. The CDR3 loop spans 14 amino acids. DNA of the CDR3: TGCGCCAGCAGCGACCTCAGCGGGTCATGGGAGCAGTACTTC. Encoded protein: CASSDLSGSWEQYF. Full variable domain (missing parts from reference TRBV5-1 and TRBJ2-7): KAGVTQTPRYLIKTRGQQVTLSCSPISGHRSVSWYQQTPGQGLQFLFEYFSETQRNKGNFPGRFSGRQFSNSRSEMNVSTLELGDSALYLCASSDLSGSWEQYFGPGTRLTVT.

The chain combines TRBV20-1 with TRBJ1-6; 7 nucleotides align to TRBD1. Per germline, CDR1 DFQATT and CDR2 SNEGSKA (reference sequence). CDR3 length: 13 residues. J gave up 6 bases and V 5 bases, and 4 bases lay outside the gene matches. CDR3 nucleotides: TGCAGTGCTCCGACAGGGTTTAATTCACCCCTCCACTTT. As protein: CSAPTGFNSPLHF.

This rearrangement joins TRBV12-3 or TRBV12-4 to TRBJ1-2; D perhaps matches TRBD1 (5 bases). The CDR3 is 15 residues long. V was clipped by 3 bases and J by 1 base, with 12 bases between them. CDR3 nucleotides: TGTGCCAGCAGTTTTTCGCTCGGGGGTAACTATGGCTACACCTTC. This translates into CASSFSLGGNYGYTF.

The rearrangement uses TRBV5-1 and TRBJ2-1, with D maybe TRBD2 (6 bases). The V end was cut by 1 base, the J end by 13 bases, with 12 bases between. This CDR3 is 12 amino acids long. CDR1 and CDR2 (germline): SGHRS, YFSETQ. The CDR3 sequence: CASSLSRGYQFF. For the CDR3, the DNA is TGCGCCAGCAGCTTGTCCCGGGGGTATCAGTTCTTC.

The chain is built from TRBV6-5 and TRBJ2-7, with 7 bases that match TRBD1. V lost 6 bases to trimming and J lost 6 bases; unmatched junction nucleotides: 11. The CDR3 is 14 amino acids. In germline, CDR1 is MNHEY, CDR2 SVGAGI. CDR3 coding DNA: TGTGCCAGCAGCCCGTACAGGGGTCCCGTCGAGCAGTACGTC. Translating it yields CASSPYRGPVEQYV.

This clonotype was counted many times. CDR3: CASSPARGSGETQYF. The DNA for the CDR3 is TGTGCCAGCAGCCCCGCGAGGGGCTCGGGAGAGACCCAGTACTTC. This rearrangement joins TRBV7-2 to TRBJ2-5; D may match TRBD1 or TRBD2 (5 bases each). This CDR3 comprises 15 residues. The germline CDR1 and CDR2 sequences are SGHTA and FQGNSA. Trimming stripped 5 bases from V and 4 bases from J, with 17 bases between.

The chain is built from TRBV9 and TRBJ2-5, with D uncertain. The CDR3 has 13 amino acids. Germline CDR1 reads SGDLS; CDR2 reads YYNGEE. Between the trimmed V and J ends, which lost 2 bases and 3 bases, there was a span of 8 bases. Here the CDR3 reads CASSVGIEETQYF. CDR3 DNA: TGTGCCAGCAGCGTTGGGATTGAAGAGACCCAGTACTTC.

The rearrangement uses TRBV20-1 and TRBJ2-5; TRBD1 matches at 8 bases. The CDR3 is 13 amino acids. V trimming: 5 bases; J trimming: 5 bases; junction bases outside the gene matches: 7. Per the germline V gene, CDR1 is DFQATT and CDR2 is SNEGSKA (reference sequence). This CDR3 reads CSAPDRGFETQYF. Here the CDR3 DNA reads TGCAGTGCTCCCGACAGGGGTTTTGAGACCCAGTACTTC.